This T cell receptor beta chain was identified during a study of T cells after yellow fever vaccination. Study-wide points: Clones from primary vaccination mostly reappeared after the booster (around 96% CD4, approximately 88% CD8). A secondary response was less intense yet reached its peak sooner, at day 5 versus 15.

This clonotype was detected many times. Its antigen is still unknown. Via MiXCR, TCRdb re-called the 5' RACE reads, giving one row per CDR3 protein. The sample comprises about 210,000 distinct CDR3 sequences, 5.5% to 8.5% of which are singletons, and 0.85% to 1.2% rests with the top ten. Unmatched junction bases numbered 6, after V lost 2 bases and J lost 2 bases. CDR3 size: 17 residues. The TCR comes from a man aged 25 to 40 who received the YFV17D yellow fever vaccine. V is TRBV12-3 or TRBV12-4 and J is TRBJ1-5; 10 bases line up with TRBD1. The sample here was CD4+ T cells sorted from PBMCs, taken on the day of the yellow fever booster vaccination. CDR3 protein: CASSLIGQGGGNQPQHF. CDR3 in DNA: TGTGCCAGCAGTTTAATTGGACAGGGGGGGGGCAATCAGCCCCAGCATTTT.